This TCR beta chain was captured in a study of blood T cell repertoires in COVID-19. On the study more broadly: Some COVID-19 samples were acute and others convalescent; all came from the United States, Italy and Spain. PBMCs, B-cell-depleted T cells, or T cells were the source of the cDNA or gDNA that made up the material.

The CDR3 length is 12 residues. Per germline, CDR1 SGHRS and CDR2 YFSETQ. Trimming stripped 4 bases from V and 7 bases from J, with 11 bases between. Researchers sorted participants into cohorts using their self-reported clinical history. Donors in Cohort 3 who had recovered were those with two negative PCRs, healthcare professional clearance, or resolution of their symptoms. The data were produced by immunoSEQ multiplex PCR, yet TCRdb's version contains in-frame clones alone and is incomplete. The data hold about 20,000 clones, with roughly 88% observed a single time. Sequenced: PBMCs or T cells enriched from blood (not recorded which). The chain uses TRBV5-1 and TRBJ1-1, with unresolved D. The clonotype was recovered from a woman between 25 and 40 years old who had recovered from COVID-19. The CDR3, as DNA: TGCGCCAGCAGCCCCTTTGGACTTGAAGCTTTCTTT. Protein sequence: CASSPFGLEAFF.